Listed below are T cell receptor beta chains from one sample, sequenced in a study of long-term antiretroviral therapy in people with HIV. Method: immunoSEQ multiplex PCR; TCRdb's copy keeps in-frame clones and lacks some. The sample includes around 26,000 clones, 76% of them seen just once. This specimen consisted of unsorted PBMCs, obtained 0.5 years after starting antiretroviral therapy. The receptors were sampled from a woman aged 40-49 years with HIV. CDR3s include the opening cysteine and the closing phenylalanine or tryptophan. D genes are given only for firm matches. Clone size is given for some rows only: seen once, a few or many times, or a class if the clone is expanded.

clone_size d_call j_call v_call cdr3_nt cdr3_aa
- - TRBJ2-1 TRBV7-9 TGTGCCGGGGGGACTACAGGGAGATCCTACAATGAGCAGTTCTTC CAGGTTGRSYNEQFF
- - TRBJ2-2 TRBV28 TGTGCCAGCAGTTTGGCCCTCTTCACCGGGGAGCTGTTTTTT CASSLALFTGELFF
- - TRBJ2-1 TRBV7-6 TGTGCCAGCAGCTTAGCGGGGGGGCGTCTTAATGAGCAGTTCTTC CASSLAGGRLNEQFF
- - TRBJ1-5 TRBV28 TGTGCCAGCAGTTCTCCTGGCTACAATCAGCCCCAGCATTTT CASSSPGYNQPQHF
- - TRBJ2-4 TRBV7-2 TGTGCCAGCAGCTTACCGGGGGCCGTAAACATTCAGTACTTC CASSLPGAVNIQYF
- - TRBJ2-7 TRBV5-1 TGCGCCAGCAGCGAGACAGCTTCCTACGAGCAGTACTTC CASSETASYEQYF
few TRBD1 TRBJ2-7 TRBV4-3 TGCGCCAGCAGCCAGCGACCGACAGGGACGTACGAGCAGTACTTC CASSQRPTGTYEQYF
- - TRBJ2-7 TRBV6-5 TGTGCCAGCAGTTACGAGAGGGGCTCCTACGAGCAGTACTTC CASSYERGSYEQYF
- - TRBJ1-1 TRBV30 TGTGCCCGGAGCCGGCAGAACACTGAAGCTTTCTTT CARSRQNTEAFF
- - TRBJ1-3 TRBV28 TGTGCCAGCAGTAAACCCGGGACATTTAGCTCTGGAAACACCATATATTTT CASSKPGTFSSGNTIYF
- TRBD1 TRBJ2-2 TRBV27 TGTGCCAGCAGTTTCTACAGGGGCTCGGACGGGGAGCTGTTTTTT CASSFYRGSDGELFF
- - TRBJ2-1 TRBV19 TGTGCCAGTAGGCGGGGCCGCGCGGACAATGAGCAGTTCTTC CASRRGRADNEQFF
- - TRBJ2-1 TRBV6-5 TGTGCCAGCAGTTACTCCTCCGGGACGGCGGGGAGTGAGCAGTTCTTC CASSYSSGTAGSEQFF
few - TRBJ1-5 TRBV30 TGTGCCTGGAGAGCCGGCGGGGGGGCCCAGCATTTT CAWRAGGGAQHF
- - TRBJ1-1 TRBV7-2 TGTGCCAGCAGCATCACGGGGAACACTGAAGCTTTCTTT CASSITGNTEAFF
- - TRBJ1-1 TRBV7-3 TGTGCCAGCAGCCTCAGAGGGGGTACTAACACTGAAGCTTTCTTT CASSLRGGTNTEAFF
few - TRBJ2-2 TRBV28 TGTGCCACCCAGGGTTGGGGGAGATATGGCGGGGAGCTGTTTTTT CATQGWGRYGGELFF
- TRBD2 TRBJ2-3 TRBV4-2 TGTGCCAGCAGCCAAGATTACGGACTAGCCCCAGATACGCAGTATTTT CASSQDYGLAPDTQYF
- - TRBJ1-1 TRBV11-2 TGTGCCAGCAGCCGTAACATGAACACTGAAGCTTTCTTT CASSRNMNTEAFF
once TRBD1 TRBJ1-4 TRBV7-9 TGTGCCAGCAGCCACAGTGGACAGGGGGGAGAAAAACTGTTTTTT CASSHSGQGGEKLFF
- - TRBJ2-3 TRBV9 TGTGCCAGCAGCGTAGCGCGGAGGGGTAGCACAGATACGCAGTATTTT CASSVARRGSTDTQYF
- TRBD2 TRBJ2-3 TRBV10-3 TGTGCCATCACCGCCGTTGCGGGGGGGTCTAGCACAGATACGCAGTATTTT CAITAVAGGSSTDTQYF